The entry below gives a single TCR beta chain sequence along with its context. The specificity of this receptor is unknown. No quality values exist for individual bases; no much larger clone is one base distant. These data originate in a study of cytomegalovirus exposure and HLA in healthy donors listed by TCRdb under 2017. In the study overall: According to an earlier analysis of 587 of the donors, some 180 million T cells yielded roughly 110 million unique TCR beta sequences and approximately 280 Gb of sequence data. In addition to the first cohort of roughly 670 subjects, a separate validation cohort of under 150 different subjects was used. The genetic ancestry cluster associated with self-reported Caucasian donors included roughly 84% of the 300 to 400 genotyped donors. The study aimed to test whether signatures of past pathogen exposure could be identified by cataloging public T cell receptors. High-throughput TCR immunosequencing, statistical association of individual TCRs with disease status, and machine learning were combined to predict cytomegalovirus infection status. Donor age, sex, ethnicity and CMV serostatus were compiled together with the repertoire data. HLA typing included class I and class II loci at four-digit resolution. An earlier analysis of some 600 of the donors applied high-throughput TCR beta sequencing to assess whether each TCR beta V gene segment acted as functional or pseudogenic. The study profiled the T cell repertoires of about 720 subjects by immunosequencing and related them to cytomegalovirus serostatus. Because of strong linkage in the cohort, roughly 5 DR-DQ haplotypes were treated as single units for association and clustering. In the later analysis, no new phenotypic data were used to find candidate immune exposures; instead, reliance was placed on TCR beta sequences and their occurrence across donors. All discovery cohort repertoires had been generated using a single sequencing platform. Approximately 310 gigabases of sequencing data and 78 million or so unique TCR sequences were included in an early release covering over 600 HLA-typed donors. Across some 400 genotyped donors of the cohort, an average of approximately 200,000 unique TCR beta nucleotide sequences per donor were sequenced, and roughly 18% of those sequences were non-productive. In a later analysis, previously published TCR beta repertoires from fewer than 750 donors were re-analyzed and high-resolution HLA genotyping was added so that TCR occurrence patterns could be studied. A later genetic analysis took genome-wide SNP genotypes for about 65% of the roughly 670 donors and used that subset as a discovery cohort. The number of typed donors differed by locus: roughly 629-630 for A, B, C, DRB1 and DQB1; 522 for DQA1; 600 to 610 for DPA1; and about 450 for DPB1.

Reading from cysteine to phenylalanine, the CDR3 counts 16 amino acids. The only DNA kept is the CDR3, 48 bases in frame from the first base. The V end loses 5 bases and the J end loses 3 bases, and a stretch of 18 bases separates them. CDR1 SGHNT and CDR2 YENEEA are derived from the germline V gene. The library was produced with the immunoSEQ multiplex PCR assay. For the multiplex PCR, a mixture combining 60 forward primers for TCR Vbeta segments and 13 reverse primers for TCR Jbeta segments was used. Amplification of the CDR3 region of rearranged TCR beta genes was performed with a multiplex PCR assay on genomic DNA. The amplified TCR beta libraries were sequenced on the Illumina HiSeq System as 87-base-pair reads. Per the original workflow: A later analysis tallied 70 million to 100 million unique TCR beta chains across the 610 or so repertoires, and about 10 million of those chains were shared by two or more donors. To remove PCR and sequencing errors, raw reads were error-corrected and collapsed into unique sequences using a nearest-neighbor algorithm that merged closely related sequences. V, D and J gene segments were assigned by aligning CDR3 sequences to IMGT reference sequences. For a sequence to be retained, a match of at least six nucleotides to both a V gene segment and a J gene segment was required. Rearrangements were classified as productive when the CDR3 lacked stop codons and remained in frame with V and J, and all other rearrangements were classified as non-productive. Following IMGT convention, CDR3 was defined as the stretch from the second conserved V-encoded cysteine up to the conserved J-encoded phenylalanine. In an earlier analysis of 550 to 650 of the donors, sequences lacking an unambiguous match to a single V gene segment were excluded. In an earlier analysis of 587 of the donors, V segments were called functional above 56.7% productive rearrangements and were called segregating when the between-donor standard deviation exceeded 5%. A statistical classification framework was built for diagnosing cytomegalovirus status from the catalog of TCR beta chain sequences. In a later analysis, V and J genes were assigned by comparing TCR nucleotide sequences against IMGT/GENE-DB human TR gene sequences. The TCRdist pipeline was used in a later analysis to assign CDR3 sequences and most-parsimonious VDJ recombination scenarios. A later analysis defined each TCR beta chain by its CDR3 amino acid sequence plus V-gene family, and excluded reads lacking a unique V-gene family. As a way to deal with suspected cross-contamination and a sequencing artifact, a later analysis dropped hundreds of nucleotide sequences that were highly shared and had low generation probability. For each public chain, a later analysis derived a clonal expansion index from normalized ranks of inferred template counts within each repertoire. In a later analysis, generation probabilities were computed using a VDJ recombination model fitted to out-of-frame rearrangements, and the results were checked against IGoR. Hypergeometric tests were used in a later analysis to score TCR-TCR, TCR-HLA and TCR-CMV co-occurrence, with a repertoire-size bias correction applied to the TCR pairs. False discovery rates were estimated in a later analysis by permuting HLA or CMV assignments 20 times. In a later analysis, co-occurring TCRs were grouped using DBSCAN, and TCRdist sequence similarity was added for clustering within HLA-allele-positive subsets. Repertoires with fewer than 30,000 or more than 120,000 public chains, plus five repertoires with anomalous nucleotide sharing, were excluded from co-occurrence clustering. Here the immuneACCESS table is served through TCRdb, limited to in-frame sequences with V and J called. Missing clones are a known gap in these copies; in checked studies unresolved V genes cover under half, and the rest lacks a known reason. V, J and clone size derive from that table, while D and trimming were established from the DNA sequence. The sample table contains roughly 180,000 clones; only one count was recorded for over 80% of them. Approximately 1.3% of the sample is held by the ten biggest clonotypes.

In total, 600 or so healthy bone marrow donors made up the cohort. Cohort members were all nominally healthy when sampled, although unrecorded immune exposures were likely present. The donor was CMV seronegative and belonged to the group of 352 seronegative cohort members. A peripheral blood sample was collected from each donor, and TCR beta sequencing was performed on peripheral blood mononuclear cells. The Qiagen DNeasy Blood Extraction Kit was used to extract genomic DNA from the blood cell samples. Study-wide conclusions, independent of this receptor: Assigning TCR associations to individual alleles was difficult when HLA alleles, especially DR and DQ, strongly co-occurred. A further reported finding was that TCR beta sequences accurately predicted the HLA-A and HLA-B alleles for most subjects in the first cohort. Three of the identified cytomegalovirus-associated TCR beta chains were confirmed in vitro to be specific for cytomegalovirus antigens. The 87-base-pair reads could not distinguish some IMGT-functional V segments, including TRBV6-2 and TRBV6-3, so those segments were excluded. Linkage disequilibrium might explain the correlated functional status among segregating V segments, but an unknown experimental factor could not be excluded. In a later analysis, the rate of TCR association differed among HLA loci, with DRB1 alleles having the most associated TCRs and HLA-C alleles having the fewest. According to a later analysis, parvovirus B19, influenza, CMV and Epstein-Barr virus appeared linked to several top co-occurrence clusters. Specific HLA alleles were associated with some 15,000 TCR beta sequences at a false discovery rate of 0.05 in a later analysis. HLA typing was unavailable for some donors at each locus, so association tests used only the typed subset. According to the authors, the approach could potentially be generalized to other disease states and immunological phenotypes. In the study, some 160 TCR beta chains were listed as associated with cytomegalovirus. Compared with equally common non-associated chains, HLA-associated TCR beta chains in a later analysis were more clonally expanded and had lower generation probabilities. Immune exposure information for the cohort was limited to CMV serostatus. Because counts were too low, roughly 16 rarely observed V segments, including chromosome 9 orphons, were left out of the earlier analysis of 587 of the donors. In an earlier analysis of some 550 of the donors, most TCR beta V segments were observed in productive rearrangements about 87% or about 30% of the time, broadly matching IMGT annotations. The cohort was sequenced for TCR beta chains only, and without alpha or paired-chain data the features that could be detected were limited. The presence/absence analyses assumed that sequencing depth was roughly uniform across donors, and that assumption may not be true. The sequencing pipeline was judged likely to have produced a cluster of highly shared sequence variants as a technical artifact. According to a later analysis, most CMV-associated TCR beta chains appeared to be HLA-restricted, and the HLA associations seemed to be driven largely by CMV exposure. The classifier was reported to diagnose cytomegalovirus status with high specificity and sensitivity in both the original cohort and the validation cohort. An association between a missense DCLRE1C variant and V-gene and J-gene trimming of TCR beta chains was found in a later genetic analysis and replicated in an independent cohort. A later genetic analysis reported fewer N-insertions in productive TCRs among donors in an Asian-associated ancestry cluster than the roughly 620-donor mean. Most TCR sequences were seen in very few donors, while some public TCRs were found in many individuals.

The clonotype originates from a boy aged 2-15 years in good health and CMV-seronegative. The sequencing input was PBMCs. The rearranged segments are TRBV11-3 and TRBJ2-3, with TRBD1 perhaps the D gene, on 6 matching bases. The DNA sequence follows: TGTGCCAGCAGCCCAGGGGTTGTAGGTGAGACAGATACGCAGTATTTT. It translates as CASSPGVVGETDTQYF.